These 19 T cell receptor beta chains share one sample of origin, sequenced in a study of beta chain features in type 1 diabetes. Study findings and constraints: TCRB CDR3s from Type 1 diabetes patients were moderately but significantly shorter in all four CD4+ subsets.

These receptors' antigens are unknown. The investigators reverse transcribed all of the isolated RNA, so they sequenced expressed TCRB transcripts. Clones were sequenced by immunoSEQ multiplex PCR, and TCRdb holds only the in-frame ones, with some missing. Of hundreds of thousands of clones in the sample, around an eighth are singletons; the top ten hold around 0.0099%. Sequenced: naive CD4+ T cells from blood. Source of these receptors: a woman under 30 with type 1 diabetes.

The chain joins TRBV5-6 to TRBJ2-2; 10 nucleotides line up with TRBD1. The CDR3 contains 16 residues. J gave up 5 bases and V 4 bases, and 8 bases lay outside the gene matches. CDR1 is SGHDT, CDR2 YYEEEE, per germline. The CDR3 bases are TGTGCCAGCAGCGGCTTGGGACAGGGGAGAACCGGGGAGCTGTTTTTT. This encodes CASSGLGQGRTGELFF. The whole variable domain, remainder taken from reference TRBV5-6 and TRBJ2-2, is DAGVTQSPTHLIKTRGQQVTLRCSPKSGHDTVSWYQQALGQGPQFIFQYYEEEERQRGNFPDRFSGHQFPNYSSELNVNALLLGDSALYLCASSGLGQGRTGELFFGEGSRLTVL.

The rearrangement links TRBV7-2 to TRBJ2-3; the D gene is possibly TRBD2 (6 bases). The CDR3 runs to 17 residues. Germline CDR1 and CDR2: SGHTA and FQGNSA. Trimming pared 7 bases from V and 0 bases from J, leaving 20 bases between. CDR3 sequence: CASTYGGVPPSTDTQYF. DNA for the CDR3: TGTGCCAGCACCTATGGAGGGGTGCCTCCTAGCACAGATACGCAGTATTTT.

The chain recombines TRBV2 with TRBJ2-1, with D hard to call. CDR3 length equals 11 residues. The V end lost 7 bases, the J end lost 2 bases, and 3 bases lay between the germline ends. The germline V gene has CDR1 SNHLY and CDR2 FYNNEI. CDR3 in DNA: TGTGCCAGCACGGCCTACAATGAGCAGTTCTTC. The encoded protein is CASTAYNEQFF.

Only a few counts were recorded for this clone. The chain employs TRBV28 and TRBJ2-7; 11 nucleotides match TRBD2. The germline CDR1 and CDR2 sequences are MDHEN and SYDVKM. The length of the CDR3 is 15 residues. With V trimmed by 6 bases and J by 4 bases, 8 bases remained unmatched. CDR3 sequence reads: CASRGGTSGEYEQYF. CDR3 bases: TGTGCCAGCAGGGGAGGGACTAGCGGAGAGTACGAGCAGTACTTC.

CDR3 loop: CASRRQGGSYEQYF. The CDR3, as DNA: TGTGCCAGCAGACGACAGGGGGGGTCCTACGAGCAGTACTTC. V usage is TRBV6-5 and J usage is TRBJ2-7; 9 bases fit TRBD1. The CDR3 sequence is 14 residues long. The V gene's germline CDR1 is MNHEY and CDR2 SVGAGI. The trim removed 6 bases at V and 1 base at J, leaving 4 bases unmatched.

About this clone itself: Other DNA sequences in this specimen translate into the identical CDR3. The rearrangement uses TRBV5-1 and TRBJ2-1; D remains unclear. V lost 0 bases to trimming and J lost 0 bases, with 4 bases between them. CDR3 length: 14 amino acids. CDR1 is SGHRS and CDR2 is YFSETQ in the germline V gene. The CDR3 DNA sequence: TGCGCCAGCAGCTTGGATAGCTCCTACAATGAGCAGTTCTTC. The encoded protein is CASSLDSSYNEQFF.

The chain recombines TRBV30 with TRBJ1-5, with D perhaps matching TRBD1 (6 bases). This CDR3 spans 14 amino acids. V was cut by 0 bases and J by 5 bases, with 11 bases left in between. CDR1 and CDR2 from the germline V gene are GTSNPN and SVGIG (reference sequence). The CDR3 nucleotides are TGTGCCTGGAGTGTAGGGGGAGGGGATCAGCCCCAGCATTTT. Its protein is CAWSVGGGDQPQHF. Looking up the rest from reference TRBV30 and TRBJ1-5 gives the full variable domain: SQTIHQWPATLVQPVGSPLSLECTVEGTSNPNLYWYRQAAGRGLQLLFYSVGIGQISSEVPQNLSASRPQDRQFILSSKKLLLSDSGFYLCAWSVGGGDQPQHFGDGTRLSIL.

J is TRBJ2-3 and V is TRBV7-8, with TRBD2 identical over 8 bases. After removal of 5 bases from V and 8 bases from J, the junction contained 9 bases not matched to a gene. The CDR3 spans 14 residues. In germline, CDR1 is SGHVS, CDR2 FQNEAQ. This chain's CDR3 is CASSPGDREGTQYF. CDR3 in DNA: TGTGCCAGCAGCCCCGGGGACCGGGAGGGTACGCAGTATTTT.

V gene TRBV5-1 combines with J gene TRBJ1-1, with a weak D call TRBD1 (6 bases). CDR3 length: 15 amino acids. Trimming cost V 1 base and J 5 bases, with 15 bases left between them. CDR1 is SGHRS, CDR2 YFSETQ, per germline. The CDR3 nucleotides are TGCGCCAGCAGCTTGTTCGGACAGCGGGGGACTGAAGCTTTCTTT. It codes for CASSLFGQRGTEAFF.

The chain combines TRBV2 with TRBJ2-5, with D possibly being TRBD1 (5 bases). The ends were cut back, 6 bases at V and 1 base at J, with 9 bases in the middle. CDR1 and CDR2 from the germline V gene are SNHLY and FYNNEI. This CDR3 has 13 residues. CDR3 residues: CASSRQPQETQYF. CDR3 DNA sequence: TGTGCCAGCAGCCGACAGCCCCAAGAGACCCAGTACTTC.

The gene calls are TRBV28 and TRBJ2-1, with 10 bases matching TRBD2. This CDR3 region has 16 residues. Trimming removed 1 base from V and 10 bases from J; junction bases left unmatched: 10. Looked up from germline, CDR1 is MDHEN and CDR2 is SYDVKM. The CDR3 sequence is CASSLSASGRLYEQFF. In DNA form, the CDR3 reads TGTGCCAGCAGTTTATCGGCTAGCGGGAGATTATACGAGCAGTTCTTC.

This chain links TRBV7-2 with TRBJ2-5, with D possibly matching TRBD2 (6 bases). The CDR3 spans 14 residues. Trimming removed 5 bases at V and 5 bases at J, with 15 bases between. Germline CDR1 is SGHTA and CDR2 is FQGNSA. CDR3 amino acids: CASSPGVGRETQYF. The CDR3, as DNA: TGTGCCAGCAGCCCCGGCGTAGGGAGGGAGACCCAGTACTTC.

The chain links TRBV6-5 to TRBJ1-1; weak D call: TRBD1 (6 bases). From germline, CDR1 is MNHEY and CDR2 SVGAGI. The CDR3 runs to 14 residues. V lost 6 bases and J 1 base, leaving 12 bases between the germline ends. The CDR3 nucleotides read TGTGCCAGCAGCCTACAGGGCCCGAACACTGAAGCTTTCTTT. Residues: CASSLQGPNTEAFF.

This clone appeared a few times. This rearrangement joins TRBV4-3 to TRBJ2-5; TRBD2 matches 11 bases. The CDR3 extends over 18 amino acids. The V gene's germline CDR1 is LGHNA and CDR2 YSLEER. V gave up 0 bases and J gave up 3 bases; unmatched junction bases: 9. Here the CDR3 reads CASSQERAGTSGKETQYF. CDR3 in DNA: TGCGCCAGCAGCCAAGAACGTGCCGGGACTAGCGGTAAAGAGACCCAGTACTTC.

This rearrangement joins TRBV15 to TRBJ1-1; no firm D call. V lost 0 bases, J lost 3 bases, and 8 bases lay in between. The CDR3 has 14 residues. Germline lookup yields CDR1 LNHNV and CDR2 YYDKDF (reference sequence). The CDR3 DNA reads as TGTGCCACCAGCAGAGATTCGGGGTACACTGAAGCTTTCTTT. Encoded protein: CATSRDSGYTEAFF.

This sequence joins TRBV27 and TRBJ2-7; 7 nucleotides align to TRBD1. This CDR3 contains 13 residues. With 6 bases clipped from V and 2 bases from J, the junction kept 4 bases outside the gene matches. Germline-derived CDR1 and CDR2 are MNHEY and SMNVEV (reference sequence). The CDR3 sequence is CASSRQGTYEQYF. Written as DNA, the CDR3 is TGTGCCAGCAGCAGACAGGGCACCTACGAGCAGTACTTC.

The J gene is TRBJ2-7, the V gene TRBV7-9; TRBD2 agrees at 7 bases. The CDR3 runs to 14 residues. Germline V gives CDR1 SEHNR, CDR2 FQNEAQ (reference sequence). V was pared by 5 bases and J by 4 bases, with 8 bases of the junction left unmatched. CDR3 amino acids: CASSPSRGWYEQYF. In DNA form, the CDR3 reads TGTGCCAGCAGCCCCTCGCGGGGGTGGTACGAGCAGTACTTC. Filled out from reference TRBV7-9 and TRBJ2-7, the complete variable domain reads DTGVSQNPRHKITKRGQNVTFRCDPISEHNRLYWYRQTLGQGPEFLTYFQNEAQLEKSRLLSDRFSAERPKGSFSTLEIQRTEQGDSAMYLCASSPSRGWYEQYFGPGTRLTVT.

The chain recombines TRBV28 with TRBJ1-5; maybe TRBD1 (6 bases). Per the germline V gene, CDR1 is MDHEN and CDR2 is SYDVKM. This CDR3 is 13 amino acids long. This CDR3 is CAEGGTRSQPQHF. The CDR3 region has the DNA TGTGCAGAGGGAGGGACAAGGAGTCAGCCCCAGCATTTT.

The V call is TRBV21-1, the J call TRBJ2-4; TRBD2 reflects the table's D call only, with no check against the DNA. TRBV21-1 corresponds to a pseudogene. The CDR3 has 20 residues. Here the CDR3 DNA reads TGTGCCAGCAGCAAAGCGCTTTGGTATCCGGGGATTAGCACCAAAAACATTCAGTACTTC. Its protein is CASSKALWYPGISTKNIQYF.